This T cell receptor (beta chain) was sequenced during a study of OX40 agonist ivuxolimab in advanced cancers. Study context: With a range of roughly 20 to 80, age averaged approximately 54 years, and more than 75% were male. The eligibility criteria allowed prior anti-PD-1, anti-PD-L1 or anti-CTLA-4 therapy, and around 40% had some.

The repertoire was sequenced with immunoSEQ multiplex PCR; TCRdb's copy has only in-frame clones and lacks some. The sample yields roughly 49,000 clones, about 80% seen once. This clone was observed a single time. Its antigen is unknown. An end of the junction does not agree with germline; a read error may underlie this. General observations from the study: The study did not work out the antigen specificity of the expanded peripheral T cells.

The source material was CD4+ or CD8+ T cells sorted from blood, sampled in a trial of the OX40 agonist ivuxolimab. The TCR originated in an adult with an advanced solid tumor such as melanoma, head and neck, liver or kidney cancer.

This CDR3 reads CASSLVTGGGRETQYF. Written as DNA, the CDR3 is TGTGCTAGCAGCTTAGTCACAGGGGGCGGGCGAGAGACCCAGTACTTC. The V gene is TRBV7-7, the J gene TRBJ2-5, with 9 bases lining up with TRBD1. The CDR3 has 16 residues. Germline loops: CDR1 SSHAT, CDR2 FNYEAQ (reference sequence). Supplemented by reference TRBV7-7 and TRBJ2-5, the full variable domain reads GAGVSQSPRYKVTKRGQDVTLRCDPISSHATLYWYQQALGQGPEFLTYFNYEAQPDKSGLPSDRFSAERPEGSISTLTIQRTEQRDSAMYRCASSLVTGGGRETQYFGPGTRLLVL.